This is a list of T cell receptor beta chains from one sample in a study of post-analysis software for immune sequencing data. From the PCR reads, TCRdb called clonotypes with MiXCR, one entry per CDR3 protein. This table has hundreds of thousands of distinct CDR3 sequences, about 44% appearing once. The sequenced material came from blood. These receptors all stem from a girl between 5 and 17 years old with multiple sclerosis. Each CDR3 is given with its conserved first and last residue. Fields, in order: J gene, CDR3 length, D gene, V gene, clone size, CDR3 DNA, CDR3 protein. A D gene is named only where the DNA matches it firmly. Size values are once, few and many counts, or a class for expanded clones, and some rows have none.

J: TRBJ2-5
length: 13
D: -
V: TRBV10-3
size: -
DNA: TGTGCCATCAAGGACGGGGGACAAGAGACCCAGTACTTC
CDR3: CAIKDGGQETQYF

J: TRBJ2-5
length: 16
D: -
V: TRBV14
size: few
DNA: TGTGCCAGCCGACGCGGGTCGACAGGTTATATGGAGACCCAGTACTTC
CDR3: CASRRGSTGYMETQYF

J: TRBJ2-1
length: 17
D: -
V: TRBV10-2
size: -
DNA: TGCGCCAGCAGTACGAGGGAGGCGACCGCCAGATACAATGAGCAGTTCTTC
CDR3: CASSTREATARYNEQFF

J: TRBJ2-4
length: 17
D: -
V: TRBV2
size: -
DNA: TGTGCCAGCAGTGTTGCCGGTGGGAGAGTAGTACAAAACATTCAGTACTTC
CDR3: CASSVAGGRVVQNIQYF

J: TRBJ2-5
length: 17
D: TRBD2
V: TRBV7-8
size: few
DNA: TGTGCCAGCAGCATGTTATGGGGGACTAGCGGAATAGAGACCCAGTACTTC
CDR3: CASSMLWGTSGIETQYF

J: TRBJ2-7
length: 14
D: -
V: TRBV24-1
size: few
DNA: TGTGCCACCAGTGAAAATAGCAGCCCCTACGAGCAGTACTTC
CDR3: CATSENSSPYEQYF

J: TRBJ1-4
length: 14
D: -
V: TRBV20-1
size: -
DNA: TGCAGTGCTAGGTCCCCCCTGGGGGTTGAAAAACTGTTTTTT
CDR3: CSARSPLGVEKLFF

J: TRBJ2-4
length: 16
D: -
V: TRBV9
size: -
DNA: TGTGCCAGCAGCCCACGGGACCCGCTGAGCCAGGGCATTCAGTACTTC
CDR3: CASSPRDPLSQGIQYF

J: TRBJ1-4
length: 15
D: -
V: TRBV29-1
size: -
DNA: TGCAGCGTTGGTTTGACTGGGGGAGCTAATGAAAAACTGTTTTTT
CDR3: CSVGLTGGANEKLFF

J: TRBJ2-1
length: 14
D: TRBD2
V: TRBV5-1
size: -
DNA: TGCGCCAGCAGCGAAGTCCGGGAGGACAATGAGCAGTTCTTC
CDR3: CASSEVREDNEQFF

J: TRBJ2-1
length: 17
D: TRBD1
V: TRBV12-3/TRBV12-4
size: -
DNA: TGTGCCAGCAGTTTTACCCGGGGACAGGGTAACCAATATGAGCAGTTCTTC
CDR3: CASSFTRGQGNQYEQFF

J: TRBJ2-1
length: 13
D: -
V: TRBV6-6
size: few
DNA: TGTGCCATCCTTGGGGGATCAGGGAATGAGCAGTTCTTC
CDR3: CAILGGSGNEQFF

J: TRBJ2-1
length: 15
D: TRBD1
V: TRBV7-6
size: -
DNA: TGTGCCAGCAGCCACGACAGGGGAGGACACAATGAGCAGTTCTTC
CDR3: CASSHDRGGHNEQFF

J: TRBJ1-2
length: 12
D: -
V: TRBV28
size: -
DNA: TGTGCCAGCAGTGCGGTAGGGGCTGGCTACACCTTC
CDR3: CASSAVGAGYTF

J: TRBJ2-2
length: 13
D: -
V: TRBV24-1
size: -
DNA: TGTGCCACCAGGGGTCTGAACACCGGGGAGCTGTTTTTT
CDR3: CATRGLNTGELFF

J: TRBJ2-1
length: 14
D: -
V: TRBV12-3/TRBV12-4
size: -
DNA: TGTGCCAGCAGTTTTTTAAGCCCATGGAATGAGCAGTTCTTC
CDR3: CASSFLSPWNEQFF